This T cell receptor beta chain was profiled in a study of early T cells in non-severe SARS-CoV-2 infection. On the study more broadly: The study sequenced bulk RNA from unsorted whole blood, with chains unpaired. Study-wide findings and caveats: Matching against VDJdb likely underestimated virus-specific expansions, favoring anti-spike CD8.

The germline CDR1 and CDR2 sequences are SGHNT and YYREEE (reference sequence). V trimming: 3 bases; J trimming: 6 bases; junction bases outside the gene matches: 13. This CDR3 comprises 16 residues. Individual cDNA molecules received unique molecular identifiers during library preparation. TCRdb used MiXCR to reprocess the 5' RACE reads, holding one entry per CDR3 protein. The data show around 33,000 distinct CDR3 sequences, about 5.6% seen once. This clonotype was picked up many times. Its antigen remains unidentified. The sequence was collected from an adult who was a healthcare worker with PCR-confirmed SARS-CoV-2 infection or an uninfected control (not recorded which). Specimen: whole blood. This rearrangement joins TRBV5-4 to TRBJ2-7, with 9 bases matching TRBD1. The CDR3 loop is CASSSFFGQGKFEQYF. The CDR3 DNA reads TGTGCCAGCAGCTCCTTCTTTGGACAGGGGAAATTCGAGCAGTACTTC.